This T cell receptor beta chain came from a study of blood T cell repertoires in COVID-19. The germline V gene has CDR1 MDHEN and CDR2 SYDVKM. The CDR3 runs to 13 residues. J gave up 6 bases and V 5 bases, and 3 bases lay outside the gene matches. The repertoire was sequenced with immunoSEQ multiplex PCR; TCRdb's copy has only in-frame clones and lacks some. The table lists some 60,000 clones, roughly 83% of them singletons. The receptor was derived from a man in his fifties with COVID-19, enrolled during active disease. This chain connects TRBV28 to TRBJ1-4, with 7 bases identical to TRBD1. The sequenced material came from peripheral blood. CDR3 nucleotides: TGTGCCAGCAGTGCAGGGGGTGATGAAAAACTGTTTTTT. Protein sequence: CASSAGGDEKLFF.